These 15 T cell receptor beta chains originate from one sample sequenced in a study of Siglec-9 on CD8 T cells in melanoma. The repertoire was sequenced with immunoSEQ multiplex PCR; TCRdb's copy has only in-frame clones and lacks some. The sample yields around 29,000 clones, 75% to 90% seen once. Specimen: Siglec-9- CD8+ T cells sorted from blood. These receptors all come from a human donor in good health.

This clone appeared a single time. V and J are TRBV6-5 and TRBJ1-1, with TRBD1 matching 10 bases. The V segment lost 5 bases and the J segment 2 bases; nucleotides outside the gene matches: 5. Per the germline V gene, CDR1 is MNHEY and CDR2 is SVGAGI. The CDR3 covers 15 residues. The CDR3 nucleotides read TGTGCCAGCAGTAGGGACAGGGGATTAAACACTGAAGCTTTCTTT. As protein: CASSRDRGLNTEAFF.

This clone has just a few counts. The rearrangement links TRBV27 to TRBJ2-7; D is perhaps TRBD2 (6 bases). V was trimmed by 2 bases and J by 5 bases, leaving 10 bases between them. This CDR3 has 13 residues. Germline values: CDR1 MNHEY, CDR2 SMNVEV (reference sequence). This CDR3 is CASSLGGGDEQYF. The DNA for the CDR3 is TGTGCCAGCAGTTTAGGAGGCGGGGACGAGCAGTACTTC.

The J gene is TRBJ1-2, the V gene TRBV28; TRBD1 might be the D (5 bases). Trimming left V 7 bases short and J 8 bases short, with 20 bases between. Germline CDR1 is MDHEN and CDR2 is SYDVKM. This CDR3 is built from 14 residues. CDR3 loop: CASTREGRAGGYTF. The CDR3 DNA reads as TGTGCCAGCACCAGGGAGGGTCGAGCGGGAGGCTACACCTTC.

The V call is TRBV19, the J call TRBJ1-5; the D is unclear. CDR1 is LNHDA and CDR2 is SQIVND in the germline V gene (reference sequence). CDR3 length: 16 residues. V lost 4 bases and J lost 5, with 18 bases in between. CDR3 in amino acids: CASSRDREIIYQPQHF. In nucleotides, the CDR3 is TGTGCCAGTAGTAGAGATCGAGAGATCATCTATCAGCCCCAGCATTTT.

The chain is built from TRBV27 and TRBJ2-2, with TRBD1 matching over 10 bases. V was clipped by 5 bases and J by 6 bases; unmatched bases: 12. Germline V gives CDR1 MNHEY, CDR2 SMNVEV (reference sequence). The CDR3 has 17 amino acids. CDR3 nucleotide sequence: TGTGCCAGCAGTCCAAAAGACAGGGGGCTAGTTTCCGGGGAGCTGTTTTTT. This translates into CASSPKDRGLVSGELFF.

This chain joins TRBV19 and TRBJ1-4, with D perhaps matching TRBD1 (6 bases). V was trimmed by 7 bases and J by 0 bases, leaving 15 bases between them. There are 16 residues in the CDR3. Per the germline V gene, CDR1 is LNHDA and CDR2 is SQIVND (reference sequence). Here the CDR3 DNA reads TGTGCCAGTACCTCGGACAGTCTTGCAACTAATGAAAAACTGTTTTTT. This codes for CASTSDSLATNEKLFF.

V and J are TRBV27 and TRBJ2-7; no clear D gene. The CDR3 covers 14 residues. Germline V CDR1 and CDR2: MNHEY, SMNVEV (reference sequence). V was shortened by 3 bases and J by 7 bases, with 16 bases between the two germline ends. CDR3 DNA sequence: TGTGCCAGCAGTTTTACCCGGGCCGCGAGAGAGCAGTACGTC. Amino acids: CASSFTRAAREQYV.

The chain is built from TRBV28 and TRBJ2-3; D is possibly TRBD1 (6 bases). This CDR3 spans 13 amino acids. The germline V gene encodes CDR1 MDHEN and CDR2 SYDVKM. Trimming shortened V by 6 bases and J by 9 bases, and 16 bases separated the two germline ends. CDR3 DNA: TGTGCCAGCAGGTTACAGGGTTCCCTAACGCAGTATTTT. This codes for CASRLQGSLTQYF. Drawing the rest from reference TRBV28 and TRBJ2-3, the complete variable domain is DVKVTQSSRYLVKRTGEKVFLECVQDMDHENMFWYRQDPGLGLRLIYFSYDVKMKEKGDIPEGYSVSREKKERFSLILESASTNQTSMYLCASRLQGSLTQYFGPGTRLTVL.

This clone was recorded once. The chain has TRBV6-1 and TRBJ1-3; possible D gene TRBD1, 6 bases. The V and J ends lost 0 bases and 0 bases respectively, with 12 bases between them. This CDR3 has 17 amino acids. In germline, CDR1 is MNHNS, CDR2 SASEGT. CDR3 sequence reads: CASSEAGGGGSGNTIYF. Here the CDR3 DNA reads TGTGCCAGCAGTGAAGCGGGGGGAGGGGGCTCTGGAAACACCATATATTTT.

The rearrangement links TRBV29-1 to TRBJ2-7, with D hard to call. This CDR3 has 11 residues. Germline V gives CDR1 SQVTM, CDR2 ANQGSEA. V was clipped by 8 bases and J by 2 bases, with 10 bases between them. DNA for the CDR3: TGCAGCCCTGGTCCACCCTACGAGCAGTACGTC. This codes for CSPGPPYEQYV.

The V call is TRBV6-6, the J call TRBJ2-3, with no clear D. The CDR3 contains 12 residues. Trimming stripped 4 bases from V and 2 bases from J, with 4 bases between. Looked up from germline, CDR1 is MNHNY and CDR2 is SVGAGI (reference sequence). CDR3 residues: CASSSLTDTQYF. CDR3 DNA sequence: TGTGCCAGCAGTTCCCTCACAGATACGCAGTATTTT.

Of note for this clone: This sample also contains other DNA sequences that code for the same CDR3. This rearrangement joins TRBV9 to TRBJ2-5, with 9 nucleotides matching TRBD2. Germline trimming cut 0 bases from V and 4 bases from J; bases unmatched to any gene: 4. CDR1 is SGDLS, CDR2 YYNGEE, per germline. The CDR3 is 15 amino acids. CDR3 sequence reads: CASSVGGGAGETQYF. The CDR3 coding sequence is TGTGCCAGCAGCGTAGGCGGGGGGGCCGGAGAGACCCAGTACTTC. The full variable domain, in which reference TRBV9 and TRBJ2-5 provide the parts outside the CDR3, is DSGVTQTPKHLITATGQRVTLRCSPRSGDLSVYWYQQSLDQGLQFLIQYYNGEERAKGNILERFSAQQFPDLHSELNLSSLELGDSALYFCASSVGGGAGETQYFGPGTRLLVL.

This sequence joins TRBV21-1 and TRBJ2-1; TRBD2, the table's D call, lacks a check against the DNA. TRBV21-1 is marked as a pseudogene. There are 15 residues in the CDR3. The CDR3 loop is CASSSWSPRYNEQFF. The CDR3 nucleotides are TGTGCCAGCAGCAGTTGGTCCCCGCGGTACAATGAGCAGTTCTTC.

The rearrangement links TRBV5-1 to TRBJ1-1; D ambiguous. In germline, CDR1 is SGHRS, CDR2 YFSETQ. V was trimmed by 0 bases and J by 1 base, leaving 7 bases between them. The CDR3 length is 14 residues. CDR3 amino acids: CASSLVTSNTEAFF. The CDR3 nucleotides read TGCGCCAGCAGCTTGGTGACTTCGAACACTGAAGCTTTCTTT.

The chain recombines TRBV5-6 with TRBJ2-7; D might be TRBD2 (6 bases). Trimming stripped 0 bases from V and 6 bases from J, with 16 bases between. The CDR3 is 15 residues long. The germline gives CDR1 SGHDT, CDR2 YYEEEE. The CDR3 reads CASSLGGRRRAEQYF. The CDR3 region has the DNA TGTGCCAGCAGCTTGGGTGGGAGGCGTCGGGCCGAGCAGTACTTC.